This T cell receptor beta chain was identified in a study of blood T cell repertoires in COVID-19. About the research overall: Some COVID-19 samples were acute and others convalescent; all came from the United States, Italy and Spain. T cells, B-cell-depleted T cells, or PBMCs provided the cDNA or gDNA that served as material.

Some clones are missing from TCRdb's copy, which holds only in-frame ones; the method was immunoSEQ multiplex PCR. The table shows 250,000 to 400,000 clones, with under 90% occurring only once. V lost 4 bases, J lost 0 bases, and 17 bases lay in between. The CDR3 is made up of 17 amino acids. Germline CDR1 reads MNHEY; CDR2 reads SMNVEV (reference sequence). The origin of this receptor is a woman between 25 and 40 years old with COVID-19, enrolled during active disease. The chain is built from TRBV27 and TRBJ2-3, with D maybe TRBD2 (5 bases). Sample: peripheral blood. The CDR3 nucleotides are TGTGCCAGCAGTTCCCCTGGGCTAGCAGCTAGCACAGATACGCAGTATTTT. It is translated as CASSSPGLAASTDTQYF.